One sample yielded the 30 T cell receptor beta chains listed below, sequenced in a study of blood T cell repertoires in COVID-19. The data were produced by immunoSEQ multiplex PCR, yet TCRdb's version contains in-frame clones alone and is incomplete. Of 300,000 to 450,000 clones listed, about 88% are singletons. Sequencing was carried out using PBMCs or T cells enriched from blood (not recorded which). Receptors originate from a woman in her late teens or twenties who had recovered from COVID-19.

The V gene is TRBV2, the J gene TRBJ1-4; D not certain. CDR3 size: 16 residues. Between the trimmed V and J ends, which lost 0 bases and 3 bases, there was a span of 11 bases. From germline, CDR1 is SNHLY and CDR2 FYNNEI. The CDR3 sequence is CASSEALGRANEKLFF. DNA of the CDR3: TGTGCCAGCAGTGAAGCGCTAGGGCGGGCTAATGAAAAACTGTTTTTT.

This clone appeared once. The chain has TRBV4-1 and TRBJ2-3, with TRBD2 matching over 13 bases. After removal of 4 bases from V and 5 bases from J, the junction contained 6 bases not matched to a gene. CDR3 length: 16 residues. Germline CDR1 and CDR2: MGHRA and YSYEKL. CDR3 region: CASSPRTSGGIDTQYF. CDR3 bases: TGCGCCAGCAGCCCTCGGACTAGCGGGGGAATAGATACGCAGTATTTT.

This chain joins TRBV19 and TRBJ1-1; D not resolved. The CDR3 is 15 residues long. Germline V gives CDR1 LNHDA, CDR2 SQIVND (reference sequence). The V gene lost 8 bases and the J gene lost 3 bases, with 19 bases spanning the gap. The CDR3 region has the DNA TGTGCCAGTCGTTCGGGTGCGGCGGGAGACACTGAAGCTTTCTTT. It codes for CASRSGAAGDTEAFF.

This clone was counted only a few times. The chain recombines TRBV19 with TRBJ1-2; a possible D gene is TRBD1 (6 bases). The CDR3 covers 14 residues. Germline lookup yields CDR1 LNHDA and CDR2 SQIVND (reference sequence). Deletions cut 9 bases from V and 6 bases from J, with 20 bases between. The CDR3 sequence is CASLGQRKSHGYTF. CDR3 bases: TGTGCCAGCCTCGGACAGAGAAAAAGTCATGGCTACACCTTC.

The CDR3 coding sequence is TGTGCCAGCAGCGGGACAGGACAAGAGACCCAGTACTTC. It yields the protein CASSGTGQETQYF. The chain has TRBV5-4 and TRBJ2-5, with TRBD1 matching over 8 bases. The germline CDR1 and CDR2 sequences are SGHNT and YYREEE (reference sequence). Trimming took 4 bases from V and 2 from J; bases not matched to a gene: 1. The CDR3 spans 13 residues.

This clone appeared a few times. This chain links TRBV6-5 with TRBJ1-3, with a weak D call TRBD1 (6 bases). This CDR3 region has 16 residues. Trimming shortened V by 1 base and J by 3 bases, and 13 bases separated the two germline ends. CDR1 and CDR2 (germline): MNHEY, SVGAGI. This CDR3 is CASSYFAGDRGNTIYF. CDR3 in DNA: TGTGCCAGCAGTTACTTCGCAGGGGATCGTGGAAACACCATATATTTT.

The chain uses TRBV28 and TRBJ1-1; 8 nucleotides match TRBD1. The CDR3 totals 15 residues. Losses at the gene ends were 6 bases for V and 5 bases for J; bases not matched to a gene: 11. Per the germline V gene, CDR1 is MDHEN and CDR2 is SYDVKM. In DNA, the CDR3 is TGTGCCAGCAGCCCTCCTCAGGGGGCTGGGACTGAAGCTTTCTTT. Translating gives CASSPPQGAGTEAFF.

This clone has more than one count but fewer than ten. The genes are TRBV10-3 and TRBJ2-7; 7 bases line up with TRBD1. Trimming removed 2 bases from V and 0 bases from J; junction bases left unmatched: 4. CDR1 is ENHRY, CDR2 SYGVKD, per germline. CDR3 length equals 15 residues. The CDR3 DNA reads TGTGCCATCAGTGAGCGGGACAGCCTCTCCTACGAGCAGTACTTC. As protein: CAISERDSLSYEQYF.

The chain couples TRBV6-2 or TRBV6-3 to TRBJ1-1, with TRBD1 as a possible D gene (6 bases). Trimming stripped 4 bases from V and 7 bases from J, with 13 bases between. Germline V CDR1 and CDR2: MNHEY, SVGEGT. The CDR3 loop spans 13 amino acids. The CDR3 DNA reads as TGTGCCAGCAGTTGGGCTGCAGGGGATGAAGCTTTCTTT. It is translated as CASSWAAGDEAFF.

V is TRBV4-1 and J is TRBJ2-7; possibly TRBD1 for D (6 bases). V lost 3 bases and J 1 base, leaving 10 bases between the germline ends. Per germline, CDR1 MGHRA and CDR2 YSYEKL. The CDR3 loop spans 14 amino acids. CDR3 protein: CASSHAGTSYEQYF. DNA for the CDR3: TGCGCCAGCAGCCATGCCGGGACATCCTACGAGCAGTACTTC.

The CDR3 is CRGQTYEQYF. Here the CDR3 DNA reads TGTCGGGGACAGACCTACGAGCAGTACTTC. This chain links TRBV21-1 with TRBJ2-7; the table assigns TRBD1, which was not confirmed against the DNA. TRBV21-1 is recorded as a pseudogene. This CDR3 spans 10 amino acids.

This clone showed up just once. The chain joins TRBV7-9 to TRBJ1-4; the D is unclear. Trimming took off 4 bases at V and 7 bases at J, with 7 bases between the two ends. Germline-derived CDR1 and CDR2 are SEHNR and FQNEAQ (reference sequence). This CDR3 is 12 amino acids long. CDR3 nucleotides: TGTGCCAGCAGCTCCGGGTCTGAAAAACTGTTTTTT. Translated: CASSSGSEKLFF. Full variable domain (outside the CDR3, taken from reference TRBV7-9 and TRBJ1-4): DTGVSQNPRHKITKRGQNVTFRCDPISEHNRLYWYRQTLGQGPEFLTYFQNEAQLEKSRLLSDRFSAERPKGSFSTLEIQRTEQGDSAMYLCASSSGSEKLFFGSGTQLSVL.

The V gene is TRBV29-1, the J gene TRBJ2-3, with 9 positions matching TRBD2. This CDR3 has 17 amino acids. Germline V lookup: CDR1 SQVTM, CDR2 ANQGSEA. The J segment lost 5 bases and the V segment lost 1 base, leaving 13 bases of the junction unmatched. CDR3 loop: CSVEGAGGQQQGDTQYF. The CDR3 DNA is TGCAGCGTTGAAGGGGCGGGGGGGCAACAACAAGGAGATACGCAGTATTTT.

This chain links TRBV11-2 with TRBJ1-2; D possibly corresponds to TRBD1 (6 bases). Germline V lookup: CDR1 SGHAT, CDR2 FQNNGV. The CDR3 loop spans 13 amino acids. The CDR3 DNA is TGTGCTTCCCGGGGGGCCATAAACTATGGCTACACCTTC. This sequence encodes CASRGAINYGYTF.

V usage is TRBV7-3 and J usage is TRBJ2-1, with 10 bases fitting TRBD2. The V segment lost 5 bases and the J segment 1 base; nucleotides outside the gene matches: 8. There are 17 residues in the CDR3. Germline CDR1 SGHTA, CDR2 FQGTGA. The CDR3 DNA reads TGTGCCAGCAGCCTAAAGCGGGGGGGCGGATCCTACAATGAGCAGTTCTTC. The encoded protein is CASSLKRGGGSYNEQFF.

The rearrangement joins TRBV11-2 to TRBJ2-5; D is uncertain. Germline values: CDR1 SGHAT, CDR2 FQNNGV. V was trimmed by 5 bases and J by 5 bases, leaving 12 bases between them. The CDR3 sequence is 13 residues long. DNA of the CDR3: TGTGCCAGCAGCCTGGAGAACTGGGAGACCCAGTACTTC. As protein: CASSLENWETQYF.

The V call is TRBV14, the J call TRBJ2-3; D perhaps matches TRBD1 (5 bases). Germline V gene sequence: CDR1 SGHDN, CDR2 FVKESK. CDR3 length: 18 residues. V was shortened by 4 bases and J by 2 bases, with 22 bases between the two germline ends. The CDR3 DNA reads as TGTGCCAGCAGCCCAATCCCCTCAGGGCAAACGGTCACAGATACGCAGTATTTT. Its protein is CASSPIPSGQTVTDTQYF.

The chain couples TRBV27 to TRBJ2-1, with D maybe TRBD2 (7 bases). The CDR3 contains 13 residues. The V end lost 7 bases, the J end lost 8 bases, and 15 bases lay between the germline ends. Germline loops: CDR1 MNHEY, CDR2 SMNVEV (reference sequence). In DNA form, the CDR3 reads TGTGCCAGCACCACCATGGGGGGGCATGAGCAGTTCTTC. It codes for CASTTMGGHEQFF.

V is TRBV29-1 and J is TRBJ2-6; D is ambiguous. V was pared by 6 bases and J by 0 bases, with 6 bases between. CDR3 length: 13 residues. Germline CDR1 SQVTM, CDR2 ANQGSEA. Here the CDR3 DNA reads TGCAGCGTCTTTATCTCTGGGGCCAACGTCCTGACTTTC. The encoded protein is CSVFISGANVLTF.

V usage is TRBV6-5 and J usage is TRBJ2-7, with no clear D. The CDR3 is 11 amino acids. Trimming took off 1 base at V and 7 bases at J, with 5 bases between the two ends. CDR1 is MNHEY, CDR2 SVGAGI, per germline. The CDR3 nucleotides are TGTGCCAGCAGTTACTTGCAGGAGCAGTACTTC. This translates into CASSYLQEQYF.

The V and J genes are TRBV9 and TRBJ2-7, with TRBD2 as a possible D gene (5 bases). Germline CDR1 SGDLS, CDR2 YYNGEE. Deletions cut 4 bases from V and 5 bases from J, with 10 bases between. The CDR3 is made up of 12 amino acids. The CDR3 region is CASSPTGNEQYF. The CDR3 coding sequence is TGTGCCAGCAGCCCTACCGGGAACGAGCAGTACTTC.

The rearrangement uses TRBV11-2 and TRBJ2-1; 13 bases align to TRBD2. This CDR3 has 15 residues. The V gene's germline CDR1 is SGHAT and CDR2 FQNNGV. V shed 5 bases and J 10 bases; nucleotides not matched to a gene: 8. CDR3 nucleotides: TGTGCCAGCAGCAAAGGGACTAGCGGGGCCCTGGAGCAGTTCTTC. It is translated as CASSKGTSGALEQFF. The full variable domain, in which reference TRBV11-2 and TRBJ2-1 provide the parts outside the CDR3, is EAGVAQSPRYKIIEKRQSVAFWCNPISGHATLYWYQQILGQGPKLLIQFQNNGVVDDSQLPKDRFSAERLKGVDSTLKIQPAKLEDSAVYLCASSKGTSGALEQFFGPGTRLTVL.

This clone was seen once. V usage is TRBV2 and J usage is TRBJ1-5; D call uncertain. The CDR3 covers 15 residues. Germline values: CDR1 SNHLY, CDR2 FYNNEI. Trimming took 3 bases from V and 1 from J, leaving 10 bases between them. The CDR3 DNA reads TGTGCCAGCAGTGACAGAGGAAGGAGCAATCAGCCCCAGCATTTT. Translating gives CASSDRGRSNQPQHF. The full variable domain, rest sourced from reference TRBV2 and TRBJ1-5, is EPEVTQTPSHQVTQMGQEVILRCVPISNHLYFYWYRQILGQKVEFLVSFYNNEISEKSEIFDDQFSVERPDGSNFTLKIRSTKLEDSAMYFCASSDRGRSNQPQHFGDGTRLSIL.

This chain joins TRBV27 and TRBJ2-6; D remains ambiguous. V lost 4 bases to trimming and J lost 0 bases, with 13 bases between them. The germline CDR1 and CDR2 sequences are MNHEY and SMNVEV (reference sequence). The CDR3 is 17 residues long. In DNA, the CDR3 is TGTGCCAGCAGTTATGGGCTCCTGGGCTCTGGGGCCAACGTCCTGACTTTC. Its protein product is CASSYGLLGSGANVLTF.

In this sample, this clone turned up once. J is TRBJ2-3 and V is TRBV19; D gene unclear. From germline, CDR1 is LNHDA and CDR2 SQIVND (reference sequence). This CDR3 spans 14 amino acids. Between the trimmed V and J ends, which lost 4 bases and 5 bases, there was a span of 13 bases. This chain's CDR3 is CASSTPRAKDTQYF. The CDR3 DNA reads TGTGCCAGTAGTACCCCGAGAGCGAAAGATACGCAGTATTTT.

This clone came up once. The chain links TRBV28 to TRBJ1-5, with D hard to call. The V and J ends lost 8 bases and 5 bases respectively, with 16 bases between them. Germline lookup yields CDR1 MDHEN and CDR2 SYDVKM. The CDR3 spans 14 residues. CDR3 region: CASLSVKRDQPQHF. As DNA, the CDR3 is TGTGCCAGCTTAAGTGTTAAGAGGGATCAGCCCCAGCATTTT.

This clone appeared a few times. The chain is built from TRBV5-1 and TRBJ2-2; TRBD1 matches at 9 bases. Losses at the gene ends were 7 bases for V and 8 bases for J; bases not matched to a gene: 21. The CDR3 has 18 residues. Germline assignment: CDR1 SGHRS and CDR2 YFSETQ. Here the CDR3 DNA reads TGCGCCAGCCGATTCCAGACTCCGGGACAGGGTCGTTATGGGGAGCTGTTTTTT. Residues: CASRFQTPGQGRYGELFF. Combining the CDR3 with reference TRBV5-1 and TRBJ2-2 gives the whole variable domain KAGVTQTPRYLIKTRGQQVTLSCSPISGHRSVSWYQQTPGQGLQFLFEYFSETQRNKGNFPGRFSGRQFSNSRSEMNVSTLELGDSALYLCASRFQTPGQGRYGELFFGEGSRLTVL.

The V call is TRBV7-9, the J call TRBJ1-1; D unclear. The CDR3 length is 17 residues. V was pared by 5 bases and J by 0 bases, with 19 bases between. Germline loops: CDR1 SEHNR, CDR2 FQNEAQ (reference sequence). CDR3 loop: CASSLPTGEGLNTEAFF. The CDR3, as DNA: TGTGCCAGCAGCCTACCAACCGGCGAGGGTTTGAACACTGAAGCTTTCTTT.

This clone appeared once. CDR3 protein: CASSSRPSYLAGGQETQYF. DNA for the CDR3: TGTGCCAGCAGCTCCCGACCCTCCTACCTAGCGGGGGGACAAGAGACCCAGTACTTC. V gene TRBV28 combines with J gene TRBJ2-5; 11 bases agree with TRBD2. This CDR3 comprises 19 residues. J was trimmed by 2 bases and V by 6 bases; bases with no gene match: 17. Germline V gives CDR1 MDHEN, CDR2 SYDVKM. Together with reference TRBV28 and TRBJ2-5, the CDR3 gives the full variable domain: DVKVTQSSRYLVKRTGEKVFLECVQDMDHENMFWYRQDPGLGLRLIYFSYDVKMKEKGDIPEGYSVSREKKERFSLILESASTNQTSMYLCASSSRPSYLAGGQETQYFGPGTRLLVL.

The rearrangement links TRBV6-1 to TRBJ2-7, with TRBD2 as a possible D gene (6 bases). Germline CDR1 MNHNS, CDR2 SASEGT. CDR3 length equals 14 residues. V dropped 3 bases and J dropped 3 bases, with 12 bases sitting between them. The CDR3 here is CASSEGREFYEQYF. The DNA for the CDR3 is TGTGCCAGCAGTGAGGGACGGGAGTTCTACGAGCAGTACTTC.